Many counts were recorded for the clone carrying this TCR beta chain. Antigen unknown. These data come from a study of molecular identifiers for immune sequencing clone quantification. Naive CD8 T cells underwent sorting with the CD8+CD4-CCR7+CD45RA+ definition. Whole-study findings and limits: In naive cells, under 1% of molecules belonged to clones above 20 RNA copies, against over 97% in effector cells.

Trimming removed 0 bases at V and 2 bases at J, with 5 bases between. The CDR3 is 14 residues long. Germline V lookup: CDR1 SGHVS, CDR2 FQNEAQ. The authors built bulk TCR libraries by previously described methods with listed TCR primers. TCRdb reprocessed the PCR reads via MiXCR and lists one record per CDR3 protein. The sample lists about 35,000 distinct CDR3 sequences, approximately 19% occurring once. The V call is TRBV7-8, the J call TRBJ1-3, with D perhaps matching TRBD1 (5 bases). Sample: naive CD8+ T cells from blood, with Jurkat cell RNA spiked in. Regarding subset: FACS-sorted CD8+CD4-CCR7+CD45RA+ naive T cells. The clonotype comes from a human donor in good health. Some libraries in this study had Jurkat cell RNA spiked in. CDR3 protein: CASSLAGAGNTIYF. In DNA form, the CDR3 reads TGTGCCAGCAGCTTAGCGGGGGCTGGAAACACCATATATTTT. Full variable domain (rest looked up from reference TRBV7-8 and TRBJ1-3): GAGVSQSPRYKVAKRGQDVALRCDPISGHVSLFWYQQALGQGPEFLTYFQNEAQLDKSGLPSDRFFAERPEGSVSTLKIQRTQQEDSAVYLCASSLAGAGNTIYFGEGSWLTVV.